What follows are 18 T cell receptor beta chains derived from one specimen sequenced in a study of T-cell memory formation after mild COVID-19. Via MiXCR, TCRdb re-called the 5' RACE reads, giving one row per CDR3 protein. The sample shows hundreds of thousands of distinct CDR3 sequences, 20% of them seen only once. The sequenced material came from PBMCs or a T cell subset sorted from them (not recorded which). These receptors were obtained from an adult woman who had mild COVID-19 (a few samples of this study predate the infection). Cell type and time point are not known.

This clonotype was picked up a small number of times. This chain uses TRBV7-8 with TRBJ2-2, with D unclear. The CDR3 consists of 14 residues. V was clipped by 4 bases and J by 5 bases, with 11 bases between them. Germline V gives CDR1 SGHVS, CDR2 FQNEAQ. The CDR3 region is CASSSPLETGELFF. CDR3 DNA sequence: TGTGCCAGCAGCTCCCCCCTGGAGACCGGGGAGCTGTTTTTT. Combining the CDR3 with reference TRBV7-8 and TRBJ2-2 gives the whole variable domain GAGVSQSPRYKVAKRGQDVALRCDPISGHVSLFWYQQALGQGPEFLTYFQNEAQLDKSGLPSDRFFAERPEGSVSTLKIQRTQQEDSAVYLCASSSPLETGELFFGEGSRLTVL.

This clonotype occurred many times. The V call is TRBV29-1, the J call TRBJ2-7; D unresolved. Trimming shortened V by 2 bases and J by 3 bases, and 11 bases separated the two germline ends. This CDR3 is 13 amino acids long. From germline, CDR1 is SQVTM and CDR2 ANQGSEA. Here the CDR3 reads CSVETDLSYEQYF. In nucleotides, the CDR3 is TGCAGCGTTGAAACTGACCTCAGCTACGAGCAGTACTTC.

The rearrangement uses TRBV20-1 and TRBJ2-1, with 7 bases matching TRBD2. Germline CDR1 reads DFQATT; CDR2 reads SNEGSKA (reference sequence). This CDR3 has 15 amino acids. J gave up 8 bases and V 6 bases, and 16 bases lay outside the gene matches. The CDR3 protein is CSAHAGTKTRDEQFF. In DNA, the CDR3 is TGCAGTGCGCACGCCGGGACTAAAACTCGCGATGAGCAGTTCTTC.

This clonotype was found a few times. The rearrangement links TRBV5-1 to TRBJ1-2; TRBD1 matches 7 bases. The germline V gene has CDR1 SGHRS and CDR2 YFSETQ. J gave up 4 bases and V 4 bases, and 10 bases lay outside the gene matches. This CDR3 region has 15 residues. Here the CDR3 DNA reads TGCGCCAGCAGCACAATAACAGGGGACGGCTATGGCTACACCTTC. It translates to CASSTITGDGYGYTF.

This clonotype was seen only a few times. This chain uses TRBV7-6 with TRBJ2-5; D might be TRBD2 (7 bases). V was shortened by 5 bases and J by 1 base, with 17 bases between the two germline ends. This CDR3 has 16 residues. Germline lookup yields CDR1 SGHVS and CDR2 FNYEAQ. The CDR3 sequence is CASSNQGRGLQETQYF. CDR3 sequence (DNA): TGTGCCAGCAGCAACCAGGGGAGGGGACTCCAAGAGACCCAGTACTTC.

The V call is TRBV7-2, the J call TRBJ2-7, with unresolved D. Trimming left V 1 base short and J 2 bases short, with 6 bases between. Germline V gene sequence: CDR1 SGHTA, CDR2 FQGNSA. The CDR3 has 13 amino acids. CDR3 DNA sequence: TGTGCCAGCAGCTTAGTCGAGGCCTACGAGCAGTACTTC. Protein: CASSLVEAYEQYF. Full variable domain (outside the CDR3, taken from reference TRBV7-2 and TRBJ2-7): GAGVSQSPSNKVTEKGKDVELRCDPISGHTALYWYRQSLGQGLEFLIYFQGNSAPDKSGLPSDRFSAERTGGSVSTLTIQRTQQEDSAVYLCASSLVEAYEQYFGPGTRLTVT.

The V gene is TRBV5-1, the J gene TRBJ2-1, with 7 bases fitting TRBD1. Germline CDR1 and CDR2: SGHRS and YFSETQ. The CDR3 has 13 residues. V trimming: 3 bases; J trimming: 8 bases; junction bases outside the gene matches: 5. The CDR3 DNA sequence: TGCGCCAGCAGCTGGAACACAGGGGATGAGCAGTTCTTC. Residues: CASSWNTGDEQFF.

This rearrangement joins TRBV7-9 to TRBJ1-6; maybe TRBD1 (5 bases). Germline V lookup: CDR1 SEHNR, CDR2 FQNEAQ (reference sequence). V shed 1 base and J shed 7 bases, with 11 bases lying between them. This CDR3 is built from 15 residues. CDR3 residues: CASSLGRAVNSPLHF. The CDR3 coding sequence is TGTGCCAGCAGCTTAGGCAGGGCCGTAAATTCACCCCTCCACTTT. Filled out from reference TRBV7-9 and TRBJ1-6, the complete variable domain reads DTGVSQNPRHKITKRGQNVTFRCDPISEHNRLYWYRQTLGQGPEFLTYFQNEAQLEKSRLLSDRFSAERPKGSFSTLEIQRTEQGDSAMYLCASSLGRAVNSPLHFGNGTRLTVT.

This clonotype was recorded only once. This chain links TRBV7-9 with TRBJ1-1; possibly TRBD1 for D (6 bases). The CDR3 has 19 amino acids. CDR1 is SEHNR, CDR2 FQNEAQ, per germline (reference sequence). V was pared by 5 bases and J by 3 bases, with 28 bases between. For the CDR3, the DNA is TGTGCCAGCAGCACTGAGGGTCCGTGGGGGCAAAAGGCAGACACTGAAGCTTTCTTT. Its protein is CASSTEGPWGQKADTEAFF.

The CDR3 here is CASSKETSGRAETQYF. The CDR3 region has the DNA TGTGCCAGCAGCAAGGAGACTAGCGGGAGGGCGGAGACCCAGTACTTC. This chain links TRBV7-9 with TRBJ2-5; TRBD2 matches 14 bases. Losses at the gene ends were 5 bases for V and 5 bases for J; bases not matched to a gene: 7. This CDR3 is built from 16 residues. Germline-derived CDR1 and CDR2 are SEHNR and FQNEAQ (reference sequence). Based on the CDR3 plus reference TRBV7-9 and TRBJ2-5, the full variable domain is DTGVSQNPRHKITKRGQNVTFRCDPISEHNRLYWYRQTLGQGPEFLTYFQNEAQLEKSRLLSDRFSAERPKGSFSTLEIQRTEQGDSAMYLCASSKETSGRAETQYFGPGTRLLVL.

V and J are TRBV7-2 and TRBJ1-6, with D possibly TRBD1 on 5 matching bases. The CDR3 is made up of 16 amino acids. Germline values: CDR1 SGHTA, CDR2 FQGNSA. Trimming shortened V by 0 bases and J by 7 bases, and 13 bases separated the two germline ends. CDR3 protein: CASSLAGRGNNSPLHF. The CDR3 DNA sequence: TGTGCCAGCAGCTTAGCGGGGCGGGGAAACAATTCACCCCTCCACTTT.

The rearrangement links TRBV13 to TRBJ1-4; D is undetermined. The germline V gene has CDR1 PRHDT and CDR2 FYEKMQ (reference sequence). Trimming took 0 bases from V and 10 from J, leaving 9 bases between them. The CDR3 has 13 residues. CDR3 loop: CASSLGRYGKLFF. In DNA, the CDR3 is TGTGCCAGCAGCTTAGGACGGTATGGAAAACTGTTTTTT.

This clonotype was seen only a few times. V and J are TRBV5-1 and TRBJ1-3, with D unclear. V was shortened by 2 bases and J by 0 bases, with 6 bases between the two germline ends. The CDR3 extends over 14 amino acids. Germline values: CDR1 SGHRS, CDR2 YFSETQ. CDR3 nucleotide sequence: TGCGCCAGCAGCTTAGGACGCTCTGGAAACACCATATATTTT. Amino acids: CASSLGRSGNTIYF.

The sample holds a few counts of this clonotype. The chain is built from TRBV5-6 and TRBJ1-3; D ambiguous. Looked up from germline, CDR1 is SGHDT and CDR2 is YYEEEE. This CDR3 has 14 amino acids. V dropped 2 bases and J dropped 1 base, with 7 bases sitting between them. In DNA form, the CDR3 reads TGTGCCAGCAGCTTTCAAGGGTCTGGAAACACCATATATTTT. This codes for CASSFQGSGNTIYF. The variable domain in full, with the rest retrieved from reference TRBV5-6 and TRBJ1-3, is DAGVTQSPTHLIKTRGQQVTLRCSPKSGHDTVSWYQQALGQGPQFIFQYYEEEERQRGNFPDRFSGHQFPNYSSELNVNALLLGDSALYLCASSFQGSGNTIYFGEGSWLTVV.

There are a few counts of this clonotype. The CDR3 loop reads CASSLGQVGFEQYF. The CDR3 DNA follows: TGCGCCAGCAGCTTGGGACAGGTTGGATTCGAGCAGTACTTC. The chain joins TRBV5-1 to TRBJ2-7; possible D gene TRBD1, 6 bases. The CDR3 is 14 amino acids. V lost 0 bases and J lost 6, with 13 bases in between. Germline CDR1 is SGHRS and CDR2 is YFSETQ. The variable domain in full, with the rest retrieved from reference TRBV5-1 and TRBJ2-7, is KAGVTQTPRYLIKTRGQQVTLSCSPISGHRSVSWYQQTPGQGLQFLFEYFSETQRNKGNFPGRFSGRQFSNSRSEMNVSTLELGDSALYLCASSLGQVGFEQYFGPGTRLTVT.

The chain joins TRBV6-5 to TRBJ2-3; TRBD2 is a possible D gene (5 bases). V lost 5 bases, J lost 2 bases, and 17 bases lay in between. Germline V gene lookup returns CDR1 MNHEY and CDR2 SVGAGI. The CDR3 is made up of 16 amino acids. CDR3 sequence (DNA): TGTGCCAGCAGTGGGGAGAGAATACCAACCACAGATACGCAGTATTTT. Its translation: CASSGERIPTTDTQYF.

This clonotype was detected only a few times. V gene TRBV3-1 combines with J gene TRBJ2-5; D possibly corresponds to TRBD2 (6 bases). The CDR3 is 14 residues long. The germline CDR1 and CDR2 sequences are LGHDT and YNNKEL (reference sequence). The germline V and J ends were trimmed by 4 bases and 2 bases, with 11 bases remaining between them. This chain's CDR3 is CASSPRDFQETQYF. CDR3 coding DNA: TGTGCCAGCAGCCCACGGGACTTTCAAGAGACCCAGTACTTC.

V usage is TRBV19 and J usage is TRBJ2-2, with 10 bases aligning to TRBD1. The CDR3 is 15 amino acids. The germline V gene encodes CDR1 LNHDA and CDR2 SQIVND (reference sequence). With V trimmed by 4 bases and J by 8 bases, 7 bases remained unmatched. The CDR3: CASSTPGQGIGELFF. CDR3 coding DNA: TGTGCCAGTAGTACCCCGGGACAGGGGATAGGGGAGCTGTTTTTT.